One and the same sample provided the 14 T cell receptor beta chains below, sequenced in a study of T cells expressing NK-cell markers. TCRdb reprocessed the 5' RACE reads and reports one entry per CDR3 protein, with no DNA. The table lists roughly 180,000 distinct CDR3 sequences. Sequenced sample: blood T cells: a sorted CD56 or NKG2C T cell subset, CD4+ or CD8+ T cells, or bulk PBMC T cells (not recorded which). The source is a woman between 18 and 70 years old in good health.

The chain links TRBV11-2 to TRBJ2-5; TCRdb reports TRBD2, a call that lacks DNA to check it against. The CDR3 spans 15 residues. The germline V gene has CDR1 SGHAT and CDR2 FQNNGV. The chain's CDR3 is CASSRRLGLDGTQYF.

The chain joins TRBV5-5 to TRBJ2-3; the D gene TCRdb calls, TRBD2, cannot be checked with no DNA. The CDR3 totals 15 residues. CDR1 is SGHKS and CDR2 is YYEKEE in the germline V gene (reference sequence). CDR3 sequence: CASSLGRGSTDTQYF. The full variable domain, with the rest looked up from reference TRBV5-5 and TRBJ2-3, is DAGVTQSPTHLIKTRGQQVTLRCSPISGHKSVSWYQQVLGQGPQFIFQYYEKEERGRGNFPDRFSARQFPNYSSELNVNALLLGDSALYLCASSLGRGSTDTQYFGPGTRLTVL.

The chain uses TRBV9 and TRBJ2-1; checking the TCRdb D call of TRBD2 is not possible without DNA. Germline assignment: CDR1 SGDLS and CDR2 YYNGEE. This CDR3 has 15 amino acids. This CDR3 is CASTPIAGEDNEQFF.

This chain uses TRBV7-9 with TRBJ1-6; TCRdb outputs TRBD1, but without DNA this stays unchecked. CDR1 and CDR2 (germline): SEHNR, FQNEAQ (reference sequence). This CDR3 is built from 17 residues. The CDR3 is CASSPWTGSSYNSPLHF.

This CDR3 is CARGQGYYEQYF. V gene TRBV6-5 combines with J gene TRBJ2-7; there is no DNA to check the TCRdb D call of TRBD1. This CDR3 contains 12 residues. CDR1 is MNHEY, CDR2 SVGAGI, per germline.

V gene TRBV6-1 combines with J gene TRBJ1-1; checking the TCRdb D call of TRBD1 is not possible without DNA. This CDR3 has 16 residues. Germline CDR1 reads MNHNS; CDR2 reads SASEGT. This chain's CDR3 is CASSTPTGGTGTEAFF.

This CDR3 is CASSLGRGGPHEQFF. V and J are TRBV7-2 and TRBJ2-1; TCRdb gives TRBD2 as the D gene, but with no DNA this cannot be confirmed. The germline gives CDR1 SGHTA, CDR2 FQGNSA. The CDR3 consists of 15 residues.

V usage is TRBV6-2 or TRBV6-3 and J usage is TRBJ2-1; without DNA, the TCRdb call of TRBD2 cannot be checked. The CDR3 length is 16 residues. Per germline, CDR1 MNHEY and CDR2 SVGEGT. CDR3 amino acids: CASSPAGTRGDSEQFF.

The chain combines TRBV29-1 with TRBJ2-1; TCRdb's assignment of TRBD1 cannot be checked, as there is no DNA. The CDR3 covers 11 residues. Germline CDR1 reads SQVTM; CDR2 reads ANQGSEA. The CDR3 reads CSVEATGGRFF.

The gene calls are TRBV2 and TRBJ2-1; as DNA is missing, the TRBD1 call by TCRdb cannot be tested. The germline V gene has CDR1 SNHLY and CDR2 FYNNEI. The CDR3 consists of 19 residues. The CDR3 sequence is CASSERGSGGREPSDEQFF.

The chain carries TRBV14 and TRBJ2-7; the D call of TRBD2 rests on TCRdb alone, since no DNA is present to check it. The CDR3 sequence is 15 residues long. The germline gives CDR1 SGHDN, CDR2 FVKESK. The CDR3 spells CASSLLGLAGGEQYF.

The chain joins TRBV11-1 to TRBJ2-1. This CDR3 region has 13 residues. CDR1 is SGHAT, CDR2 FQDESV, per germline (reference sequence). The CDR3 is CASSLRLYNEQFF.

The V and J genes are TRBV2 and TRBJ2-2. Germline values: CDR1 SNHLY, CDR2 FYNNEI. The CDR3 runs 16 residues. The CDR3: CASKLRYTFIGGELFF.

CDR3: CASSVGLAKETQYF. The rearrangement links TRBV9 to TRBJ2-5; checking the TCRdb D call of TRBD2 is not possible without DNA. Germline CDR1 is SGDLS and CDR2 is YYNGEE. CDR3 length: 14 amino acids.